These 22 T cell receptor beta chains were sequenced from one sample in a study of neurological immune-mediated disorders. One entry per CDR3 protein, called by TCRdb with MiXCR from the 5' RACE reads. Here the sample spans about 89,000 distinct CDR3 sequences, roughly 2.6% being singletons. The sequencing input was PBMCs. These receptors were obtained from a woman in her 30s with multiple sclerosis.

There are many counts of this clonotype. The chain combines TRBV14 with TRBJ2-1; D not resolved. Trimming removed 2 bases from V and 5 bases from J, with 13 bases in between. Germline loops: CDR1 SGHDN, CDR2 FVKESK. The CDR3 contains 15 residues. The CDR3 region is CASSQNTGRHNEQFF. DNA for the CDR3: TGTGCCAGCAGCCAAAACACGGGCCGACACAATGAGCAGTTCTTC.

This clonotype has ten or more counts. The chain couples TRBV13 to TRBJ1-4, with 9 positions matching TRBD1. Germline CDR1 and CDR2: PRHDT and FYEKMQ (reference sequence). The CDR3 is 14 residues long. Trimming took 5 bases from V and 5 from J; bases not matched to a gene: 3. CDR3 coding DNA: TGTGCCAGCAGCCCAGACAGGGGGAATGAAAAACTGTTTTTT. Translating gives CASSPDRGNEKLFF.

This clonotype was observed at least ten times. This rearrangement joins TRBV19 to TRBJ1-1; D is ambiguous. CDR1 is LNHDA, CDR2 SQIVND, per germline (reference sequence). The CDR3 spans 12 residues. V shed 3 bases and J shed 6 bases, with 8 bases lying between them. The chain's CDR3 is CASSMAEAEAFF. CDR3 DNA: TGTGCCAGTAGTATGGCGGAGGCTGAAGCTTTCTTT.

This clonotype was detected ten times or more. The chain recombines TRBV20-1 with TRBJ1-2, with D possibly TRBD1 on 5 matching bases. V lost 0 bases and J lost 2, with 13 bases in between. The V gene's germline CDR1 is DFQATT and CDR2 SNEGSKA (reference sequence). The CDR3 totals 15 residues. CDR3 DNA: TGCAGTGCTAGAGATCCTCAGGGAGGGAACTATGGCTACACCTTC. Protein: CSARDPQGGNYGYTF.

This clonotype was counted ten times or more. The chain has TRBV25-1 and TRBJ2-5; D is possibly TRBD2 (5 bases). The CDR3 length is 14 residues. Germline CDR1 reads MGHDK; CDR2 reads SYGVNS. V was shortened by 6 bases and J by 4 bases, with 15 bases between the two germline ends. The CDR3 protein is CASSPFGVGETQYF. The CDR3 DNA sequence: TGTGCCAGCAGCCCCTTCGGGGTCGGAGAGACCCAGTACTTC. The whole variable domain, filled in from reference TRBV25-1 and TRBJ2-5, reads EADIYQTPRYLVIGTGKKITLECSQTMGHDKMYWYQQDPGMELHLIHYSYGVNSTEKGDLSSESTVSRIRTEHFPLTLESARPSHTSQYLCASSPFGVGETQYFGPGTRLLVL.

This clonotype has ten or more counts. The gene calls are TRBV4-1 and TRBJ2-1; 9 nucleotides match TRBD2. CDR1 and CDR2 from the germline V gene are MGHRA and YSYEKL. V shed 0 bases and J 8 bases; nucleotides not matched to a gene: 11. The CDR3 spans 17 residues. The CDR3 reads CASSQDKGVAGEDEQFF. CDR3 coding DNA: TGCGCCAGCAGCCAAGATAAGGGGGTAGCGGGAGAGGATGAGCAGTTCTTC.

This clonotype was seen repeatedly, ten times or more. This chain connects TRBV11-2 to TRBJ2-3, with D possibly matching TRBD2 (6 bases). CDR3 length equals 15 residues. V was pared by 1 base and J by 5 bases, with 13 bases between. Germline V gene lookup returns CDR1 SGHAT and CDR2 FQNNGV. The CDR3 loop reads CASSLVSGGKDTQYF. The CDR3 coding sequence is TGTGCCAGCAGCTTAGTATCCGGGGGTAAAGATACGCAGTATTTT.

This clonotype was recorded a few times. The genes are TRBV29-1 and TRBJ2-1, with D unresolved. The CDR3 runs to 13 residues. Trimming removed 4 bases at V and 0 bases at J, with 7 bases between. CDR1 is SQVTM, CDR2 ANQGSEA, per germline. The CDR3 sequence is CSVVLISYNEQFF. The DNA for the CDR3 is TGCAGCGTTGTTCTCATCTCCTACAATGAGCAGTTCTTC.

This clonotype showed up many times. Here the CDR3 reads CASSGGGNEQFF. The CDR3 DNA follows: TGTGCCAGCAGTGGAGGGGGGAATGAGCAGTTCTTC. The chain couples TRBV3-1 to TRBJ2-1; D may correspond to TRBD1 or TRBD2 (6 bases each). Trimming left V 6 bases short and J 7 bases short, with 10 bases between. Germline assignment: CDR1 LGHDT and CDR2 YNNKEL (reference sequence). The CDR3 contains 12 residues.

This clonotype was counted ten times or more. The V call is TRBV4-3, the J call TRBJ2-7; D is perhaps TRBD2 (6 bases). The V gene's germline CDR1 is LGHNA and CDR2 YSLEER. The CDR3 has 14 residues. V lost 4 bases and J lost 0, with 10 bases in between. The CDR3 protein is CASSPGTGSYEQYF. CDR3 in DNA: TGCGCCAGCAGCCCCGGGACTGGCTCCTACGAGCAGTACTTC.

Worth noting for this clonotype: Compared with germline, one end of the junction differs, possibly owing to a read error. The chain couples TRBV20-1 to TRBJ2-7, with TRBD2 matching 13 bases. The length of the CDR3 is 16 residues. Germline CDR1 reads DFQATT; CDR2 reads SNEGSKA (reference sequence). CDR3 region: CSAKSTSGRALIGQYF. The CDR3 DNA follows: TGCAGTGCTAAGTCTACTAGCGGGAGGGCCCTTATAGGGCAGTACTTT.

At least ten counts were recorded for this clonotype. This chain joins TRBV18 and TRBJ2-7, with D perhaps being TRBD1 or TRBD2 (6 bases each). Trimming shortened V by 4 bases and J by 2 bases, and 12 bases separated the two germline ends. From germline, CDR1 is KGHSH and CDR2 LQKENI. The CDR3 is 14 residues long. The CDR3 is CASSRGALTYEQYF. DNA for the CDR3: TGTGCCAGCTCACGGGGGGCCCTGACCTACGAGCAGTACTTC.

This clonotype was detected many times. V gene TRBV6-1 combines with J gene TRBJ2-7, with 9 positions matching TRBD1. V gave up 4 bases and J gave up 6 bases; unmatched junction bases: 13. Germline CDR1 MNHNS, CDR2 SASEGT. This CDR3 contains 16 residues. CDR3 protein: CASSATRGQGRSEQYF. CDR3 nucleotide sequence: TGTGCCAGCAGTGCGACCCGGGGACAGGGACGTTCCGAGCAGTACTTC.

This clonotype was observed at least ten times. V is TRBV12-3 or TRBV12-4 and J is TRBJ2-1; 7 bases align to TRBD2. The CDR3 has 15 residues. V was pared by 3 bases and J by 11 bases, with 13 bases of the junction left unmatched. The CDR3 DNA sequence: TGTGCCAGCAGTTTTCGTGGCGCTAGCGGTAATAAGCAGTTCTTC. This codes for CASSFRGASGNKQFF.

This clonotype showed up many times. The rearrangement links TRBV12-3 or TRBV12-4 to TRBJ2-2; D unresolved. The length of the CDR3 is 16 residues. Trimming took off 6 bases at V and 1 base at J, with 15 bases between the two ends. CDR3 protein: CASRPMGAVNTGELFF. The CDR3 DNA is TGTGCCAGCAGACCCATGGGCGCGGTGAACACCGGGGAGCTGTTTTTT.

There are many counts of this clonotype. This sequence joins TRBV12-3 or TRBV12-4 and TRBJ2-1; no clear D. The CDR3 sequence is 11 residues long. V was cut by 5 bases and J by 13 bases, with 12 bases left in between. In DNA form, the CDR3 reads TGTGCCAGCAGTCCGCCGGGCCTCCAGTTCTTC. It yields the protein CASSPPGLQFF.

This clonotype was counted many times. The V gene is TRBV20-1, the J gene TRBJ1-2; a weak D match, TRBD1 (5 bases). Trimming cost V 3 bases and J 8 bases, with 7 bases left between them. Germline V CDR1 and CDR2: DFQATT, SNEGSKA (reference sequence). CDR3 length: 10 residues. The CDR3 sequence: CSASGDGYTF. DNA for the CDR3: TGCAGTGCTAGTGGGGACGGCTACACCTTC.

This clonotype was counted at least ten times. The chain has TRBV5-1 and TRBJ2-7, with unresolved D. The CDR3 has 14 amino acids. CDR1 and CDR2 (germline): SGHRS, YFSETQ. Between the trimmed V and J ends, which lost 0 bases and 2 bases, there was a span of 9 bases. CDR3 loop: CASSLVVAPYEQYF. As DNA, the CDR3 is TGCGCCAGCAGCTTGGTGGTGGCCCCCTACGAGCAGTACTTC.

This clonotype was picked up many times. The chain carries TRBV20-1 and TRBJ2-1; tentatively, D is TRBD2 (6 bases). The germline V gene encodes CDR1 DFQATT and CDR2 SNEGSKA (reference sequence). The CDR3 is 16 residues long. Trimming pared 5 bases from V and 0 bases from J, leaving 17 bases between. CDR3 in DNA: TGCAGTGCTGATCCTATGGACGGGAGCTCCTACAATGAGCAGTTCTTC. Translation gives CSADPMDGSSYNEQFF.

In its sample, this clonotype was seen many times. The V call is TRBV12-3 or TRBV12-4, the J call TRBJ1-5; the D is unclear. The CDR3 covers 12 residues. The V gene lost 3 bases and the J gene lost 8 bases, with 8 bases spanning the gap. The CDR3 nucleotides read TGTGCCAGCAGTTTTGTAACCGAGCCCCAGCATTTT. This translates into CASSFVTEPQHF.

This clonotype was detected many times. The gene calls are TRBV9 and TRBJ2-2, with TRBD2 identical over 13 bases. The CDR3 extends over 16 amino acids. Looked up from germline, CDR1 is SGDLS and CDR2 is YYNGEE. The V and J ends lost 4 bases and 3 bases, in that order; junction bases with no gene match: 3. CDR3 DNA sequence: TGTGCCAGCAGCAAAGGGACTAGCGGGGACACCGGGGAGCTGTTTTTT. Its protein product is CASSKGTSGDTGELFF.

This clonotype was found many times. The chain carries TRBV9 and TRBJ2-5; 12 bases are shared with TRBD2. This CDR3 is 15 amino acids long. Germline loops: CDR1 SGDLS, CDR2 YYNGEE. V trimming: 4 bases; J trimming: 5 bases; junction bases outside the gene matches: 6. The CDR3: CASSKTSGRFETQYF. The CDR3, as DNA: TGTGCCAGCAGCAAGACTAGCGGGAGATTTGAGACCCAGTACTTC.